This T cell receptor beta chain was observed in a study of molecular identifiers for immune sequencing clone quantification. V gave up 6 bases and J gave up 9 bases; unmatched junction bases: 11. CDR3 length: 15 residues. Germline CDR1 and CDR2: MNHEY and SMNVEV (reference sequence). Each CDR3 protein is one row after TCRdb ran MiXCR on the PCR reads. The table shows fewer than 350,000 distinct CDR3 sequences, with 20% to 25% occurring only once. The receptor's source is a human donor in good health. Some libraries in this study had Jurkat cell RNA spiked in. The V call is TRBV27, the J call TRBJ2-1; TRBD1 agrees at 10 bases. Sequenced sample: naive CD8+ T cells from blood, with Jurkat cell RNA spiked in. Sample subset: FACS-sorted CD8+CD4-CCR7+CD45RA+ naive T cells. For the CDR3, the DNA is TGTGCCAGCAGCGACAGGGGGCCGGGGTGGAGTGAGCAGTTCTTC. Encoded protein: CASSDRGPGWSEQFF.